This T cell receptor (beta chain) was profiled in a study of a mutant IDH1 vaccine in newly diagnosed glioma. Time point indicated: baseline, week 1 (first vaccination visit). This sample's treatment: pre-vaccination baseline after standard-of-care therapy. The CDR3 runs 14 residues. Germline assignment: CDR1 SGHKS and CDR2 YYEKEE (reference sequence). V dropped 4 bases and J dropped 0 bases, with 7 bases sitting between them. TCRdb's copy holds only in-frame clones and misses some; the assay was immunoSEQ multiplex PCR. Among about 66,000 clones listed, 65% to 90% were seen once. This specimen was PBMCs, taken from a glioma patient treated with radiotherapy, temozolomide or both. The sequence derives from a man aged 25 to 40 with glioma. The chain joins TRBV5-5 to TRBJ1-4; D unclear. Here the CDR3 reads CASSPLATNEKLFF. The CDR3, as DNA: TGTGCCAGCAGCCCGCTTGCAACTAATGAAAAACTGTTTTTT.